One and the same sample provided the 29 T cell receptor beta chains below, sequenced in a study of blood T cell repertoires in COVID-19. Data came from immunoSEQ multiplex PCR; TCRdb stores just in-frame clones and leaves some out. The sample carries 230,000 or so clones, around 86% recorded once. Sequences were obtained from PBMCs or T cells enriched from blood (not recorded which). The source of these receptors is a woman aged 40-49 years with acute COVID-19.

The chain uses TRBV7-3 and TRBJ1-1; TRBD1 aligns across 8 bases. V was clipped by 5 bases and J by 5 bases; unmatched bases: 10. Per the germline V gene, CDR1 is SGHTA and CDR2 is FQGTGA. The CDR3 spans 15 residues. The CDR3 loop reads CASSGWTGMGTEAFF. DNA for the CDR3: TGTGCCAGCAGCGGGTGGACAGGGATGGGGACTGAAGCTTTCTTT.

This clone was seen a single time. The rearrangement links TRBV11-2 to TRBJ2-3; 9 bases map to TRBD2. Germline CDR1 SGHAT, CDR2 FQNNGV. V shed 4 bases, J shed 1 base, and the junction held 15 bases outside the gene matches. The CDR3 has 19 residues. This CDR3 is CASSSSPQAGGMGTDTQYF. DNA of the CDR3: TGTGCCAGCAGCTCCTCTCCCCAAGCGGGGGGCATGGGCACAGATACGCAGTATTTT.

The chain carries TRBV3-1 (or the pseudogene TRBV3-2) and TRBJ2-1; D perhaps matches TRBD2 (5 bases). V was clipped by 5 bases and J by 5 bases, with 22 bases between them. CDR1 is LGHDT, CDR2 YNNKEL, per germline (reference sequence). The CDR3 spans 17 residues. The CDR3 bases are TGTGCCAGCAGCGAAGGACCGGGCCCAGGACTCCACAATGAGCAGTTCTTC. This encodes CASSEGPGPGLHNEQFF.

The chain has TRBV7-2 and TRBJ2-1, with 8 positions matching TRBD2. The CDR3 spans 15 residues. J lost 7 bases, V lost 4 bases, and 9 bases had no gene match. The germline V gene has CDR1 SGHTA and CDR2 FQGNSA. Written as DNA, the CDR3 is TGTGCCAGCAGCTCAGACGGGGGGGGCCGAAATGAGCAGTTCTTC. As protein: CASSSDGGGRNEQFF.

The chain combines TRBV7-2 with TRBJ1-5; a possible D gene is TRBD1 (6 bases). The CDR3 has 15 residues. V lost 1 base and J 7 bases, leaving 14 bases between the germline ends. Germline V lookup: CDR1 SGHTA, CDR2 FQGNSA. CDR3 coding DNA: TGTGCCAGCAGCTTAGTTTCAGGGAGGGGGCAGCCCCAGCATTTT. This sequence encodes CASSLVSGRGQPQHF.

The V gene is TRBV11-2, the J gene TRBJ1-2; 7 positions agree with TRBD1. This CDR3 is built from 15 residues. Germline-derived CDR1 and CDR2 are SGHAT and FQNNGV. With 5 bases clipped from V and 5 bases from J, the junction kept 11 bases outside the gene matches. This chain's CDR3 is CASSHTGDSIYGYTF. The CDR3 DNA sequence: TGTGCCAGCAGCCATACAGGGGACAGTATTTATGGCTACACCTTC.

This chain connects TRBV6-5 to TRBJ1-1; 7 bases align to TRBD1. The CDR3 sequence is 14 residues long. With V trimmed by 7 bases and J by 9 bases, 14 bases remained unmatched. Germline-derived CDR1 and CDR2 are MNHEY and SVGAGI. CDR3 nucleotides: TGTGCCAGCACGAAAACAGGGGATCTCACCAAAGCTTTCTTT. Its protein is CASTKTGDLTKAFF.

The rearrangement joins TRBV4-1 to TRBJ1-6, with D hard to call. Germline CDR1 is MGHRA and CDR2 is YSYEKL. V lost 4 bases and J lost 9, with 13 bases in between. This CDR3 comprises 14 residues. The CDR3 region is CASSPGRVGSPLHF. In DNA, the CDR3 is TGCGCCAGCAGCCCCGGGAGGGTTGGTTCACCCCTCCACTTT.

The rearrangement joins TRBV24-1 to TRBJ1-1, with D unresolved. Between the trimmed V and J ends, which lost 2 bases and 11 bases, there was a span of 11 bases. There are 12 residues in the CDR3. Germline lookup yields CDR1 KGHDR and CDR2 SFDVKD. The CDR3: CATSDYDGEAFF. CDR3 nucleotide sequence: TGTGCCACCAGTGATTACGACGGGGAGGCTTTCTTT.

The chain combines TRBV5-1 with TRBJ2-1; D might be TRBD2 (7 bases). The CDR3 is made up of 15 amino acids. Germline CDR1 and CDR2: SGHRS and YFSETQ. V was pared by 3 bases and J by 8 bases, with 18 bases between. The CDR3 spells CASSWGGPLRDEQFF. The CDR3 coding sequence is TGCGCCAGCAGCTGGGGGGGGCCCCTCAGGGATGAGCAGTTCTTC.

V usage is TRBV9 and J usage is TRBJ2-7; 10 nucleotides line up with TRBD1. Germline assignment: CDR1 SGDLS and CDR2 YYNGEE. The CDR3 length is 15 residues. Trimming cost V 0 bases and J 3 bases; bases outside gene matches: 3. CDR3 sequence (DNA): TGTGCCAGCAGCGTAGGGACAGGGGGTCTCTACGAGCAGTACTTC. It translates to CASSVGTGGLYEQYF.

The chain recombines TRBV4-1 with TRBJ1-2, with TRBD1 matching over 12 bases. The CDR3 extends over 13 amino acids. Per germline, CDR1 MGHRA and CDR2 YSYEKL. The junction had 2 bases not matched to a gene; V was cut back by 4 bases and J by 8 bases. The CDR3 nucleotides read TGCGCCAGCAGCCGGGACAGGGGGCGAGGCTACACCTTC. This sequence encodes CASSRDRGRGYTF.

The chain recombines TRBV24-1 with TRBJ2-2; D may be TRBD1 (5 bases). The CDR3 consists of 15 residues. The V gene's germline CDR1 is KGHDR and CDR2 SFDVKD. V lost 3 bases and J 4 bases, leaving 11 bases between the germline ends. CDR3 protein: CATSDPGHSTGELFF. CDR3 nucleotide sequence: TGTGCCACCAGTGATCCTGGACACAGCACCGGGGAGCTGTTTTTT.

The chain couples TRBV29-1 to TRBJ1-5; D might be TRBD1 (6 bases). V lost 6 bases to trimming and J lost 6 bases, with 12 bases between them. The CDR3 contains 12 residues. Germline CDR1 is SQVTM and CDR2 is ANQGSEA. CDR3 residues: CSVKTGTQPQHF. CDR3 nucleotide sequence: TGCAGCGTGAAGACAGGAACTCAGCCCCAGCATTTT.

The chain carries TRBV19 and TRBJ1-1; D may be TRBD1 (5 bases). Germline CDR1 and CDR2: LNHDA and SQIVND (reference sequence). The CDR3 is 15 residues long. Trimming stripped 6 bases from V and 3 bases from J, with 17 bases between. This CDR3 reads CASRRGLDEYTEAFF. DNA for the CDR3: TGTGCCAGTAGAAGGGGACTAGATGAATACACTGAAGCTTTCTTT.

V usage is TRBV7-3 and J usage is TRBJ1-2; TRBD1 aligns across 10 bases. V lost 0 bases, J lost 7 bases, and 2 bases stayed unmatched. The germline V gene has CDR1 SGHTA and CDR2 FQGTGA. The CDR3 has 14 amino acids. The CDR3, as DNA: TGTGCCAGCAGCTTAACGAGGACAGGGGGTGGCTACACCTTC. It encodes CASSLTRTGGGYTF.

This clone came up once. The chain links TRBV5-5 to TRBJ1-5, with D possibly TRBD1 on 6 matching bases. From germline, CDR1 is SGHKS and CDR2 YYEKEE (reference sequence). The CDR3 totals 13 residues. V was cut by 0 bases and J by 7 bases, with 8 bases left in between. The CDR3 DNA is TGTGCCAGCAGCTTGGACAGGGAACAGCCCCAGCATTTT. Encoded protein: CASSLDREQPQHF.

This chain links TRBV5-1 with TRBJ2-5; TRBD2 aligns across 11 bases. Germline CDR1 SGHRS, CDR2 YFSETQ. With 7 bases clipped from V and 1 base from J, the junction kept 12 bases outside the gene matches. The CDR3 covers 17 residues. The CDR3 protein is CASSPEASGGFQETQYF. Here the CDR3 DNA reads TGCGCCAGCTCCCCGGAGGCTAGCGGGGGGTTCCAAGAGACCCAGTACTTC.

The chain couples TRBV21-1 to TRBJ1-4. TRBV21-1 is assigned pseudogene status. This CDR3 has 21 residues. The CDR3 reads CASSKCLGGGLGETTNEKLFF. The CDR3 DNA follows: TGTGCCAGCAGCAAATGTCTGGGTGGAGGATTGGGAGAAACAACTAATGAAAAACTGTTTTTT.

This chain joins TRBV2 and TRBJ1-2, with D unclear. CDR1 and CDR2 from the germline V gene are SNHLY and FYNNEI. V was trimmed by 0 bases and J by 3 bases, leaving 5 bases between them. The CDR3 totals 13 residues. The CDR3 sequence is CASSEARDYGYTF. The CDR3 nucleotides read TGTGCCAGCAGTGAAGCCCGTGACTATGGCTACACCTTC. The variable domain in full, with the rest retrieved from reference TRBV2 and TRBJ1-2, is EPEVTQTPSHQVTQMGQEVILRCVPISNHLYFYWYRQILGQKVEFLVSFYNNEISEKSEIFDDQFSVERPDGSNFTLKIRSTKLEDSAMYFCASSEARDYGYTFGSGTRLTVV.

The J gene is TRBJ1-1, the V gene TRBV5-4; no clear D gene. V lost 6 bases and J 5 bases, leaving 20 bases between the germline ends. CDR1 is SGHNT and CDR2 is YYREEE in the germline V gene (reference sequence). This CDR3 comprises 15 residues. CDR3 bases: TGTGCCAGCACCCACCCCGGCCGCGGGGATACTGAAGCTTTCTTT. It is translated as CASTHPGRGDTEAFF.

The chain has TRBV13 and TRBJ2-7; 8 bases are a match to TRBD1. This CDR3 contains 16 residues. With 5 bases clipped from V and 7 bases from J, the junction kept 16 bases outside the gene matches. CDR1 PRHDT and CDR2 FYEKMQ come from the germline V gene (reference sequence). For the CDR3, the DNA is TGTGCCAGCAGCCCGAGCCCATCATGGACAGGGAATGAGCAGTACTTC. Translated: CASSPSPSWTGNEQYF.

The chain recombines TRBV14 with TRBJ1-4; no clear D gene. V was trimmed by 1 base and J by 7 bases, leaving 10 bases between them. The CDR3 is made up of 14 amino acids. Germline V gene lookup returns CDR1 SGHDN and CDR2 FVKESK. The CDR3 nucleotides are TGTGCCAGCAGCCAAGGCGGGGTGGGTGAAAAACTGTTTTTT. Protein sequence: CASSQGGVGEKLFF.

The chain uses TRBV18 and TRBJ1-2; possibly TRBD1 for D (6 bases). Per germline, CDR1 KGHSH and CDR2 LQKENI. Trimming took 3 bases from V and 5 from J, leaving 13 bases between them. The CDR3 has 14 amino acids. The CDR3 nucleotides are TGTGCCAGCTCACCTGAGGACAGCATATATGGCTACACCTTC. Amino acids: CASSPEDSIYGYTF.

The chain combines TRBV6-1 with TRBJ1-6; D is unresolved. Germline V gene data show CDR1 as MNHNS and CDR2 as SASEGT. V was pared by 3 bases and J by 5 bases, with 8 bases between. The CDR3 loop spans 14 amino acids. The CDR3 protein is CASSEGGDNSPLHF. CDR3 nucleotides: TGTGCCAGCAGTGAGGGCGGGGATAATTCACCCCTCCACTTT.

DNA for the CDR3: TGTGCCAGCTCCCCTGGAACAGGGGGCTATGGCTACACCTTC. Its translation is CASSPGTGGYGYTF. The chain is built from TRBV18 and TRBJ1-2; 8 nucleotides line up with TRBD1. CDR3 length: 14 residues. The V gene's germline CDR1 is KGHSH and CDR2 LQKENI. With V trimmed by 6 bases and J by 4 bases, 7 bases remained unmatched.

The chain recombines TRBV5-4 with TRBJ2-7, with 8 bases aligning to TRBD2. V shed 5 bases and J 3 bases; nucleotides not matched to a gene: 7. This CDR3 contains 14 residues. Germline V gene lookup returns CDR1 SGHNT and CDR2 YYREEE (reference sequence). In DNA, the CDR3 is TGTGCCAGCAGTTTCCGGGGGGGGAGCTACGAGCAGTACTTC. It codes for CASSFRGGSYEQYF.

V usage is TRBV4-2 and J usage is TRBJ2-1, with 7 bases lining up with TRBD2. Germline V gene lookup returns CDR1 LGHNA and CDR2 YNFKEQ. This CDR3 comprises 16 residues. J gave up 0 bases and V 3 bases, and 5 bases lay outside the gene matches. The CDR3 region is CASSQQAGSSYNEQFF. The CDR3, as DNA: TGTGCCAGCAGCCAGCAAGCGGGGAGCTCCTACAATGAGCAGTTCTTC.

This sequence joins TRBV28 and TRBJ1-5; D remains ambiguous. Trimming cost V 3 bases and J 10 bases, with 10 bases left between them. There are 12 residues in the CDR3. CDR1 and CDR2 from the germline V gene are MDHEN and SYDVKM. CDR3 sequence: CASSLTSLPQHF. As DNA, the CDR3 is TGTGCCAGCAGTTTGACTTCCCTCCCCCAGCATTTT.